The clone carrying this T cell receptor (beta chain) was recorded at least ten times. From RNA transcripts, TCR beta CDR3 regions were amplified. TCR CDR3 regions were first amplified by RT-PCR with HTBI primers. TCRdb redid the calling of the multiplex PCR reads with MiXCR, one entry per CDR3 protein. The profile covers about 560,000 distinct CDR3 sequences, with about a sixth appearing a single time and around 7.8% taken by the ten largest. The sample belongs to a study of T cells in Graves' hyperthyroidism and ophthalmopathy. Germline V gives CDR1 SGHRS, CDR2 YFSETQ. Trimming stripped 0 bases from V and 2 bases from J, with 15 bases between. The CDR3 has 16 amino acids.

The chain links TRBV5-1 to TRBJ2-7; tentative D call: TRBD1 (5 bases). The sequencing input was blood. The clonotype originates from a woman in her 30s with Graves' hyperthyroidism. CDR3 in amino acids: CASSLGSTVGTYEQYF. The CDR3 nucleotides are TGCGCCAGCAGCTTGGGGTCGACAGTGGGCACCTACGAGCAGTACTTC. The full variable domain, completed using reference TRBV5-1 and TRBJ2-7, is KAGVTQTPRYLIKTRGQQVTLSCSPISGHRSVSWYQQTPGQGLQFLFEYFSETQRNKGNFPGRFSGRQFSNSRSEMNVSTLELGDSALYLCASSLGSTVGTYEQYFGPGTRLTVT.